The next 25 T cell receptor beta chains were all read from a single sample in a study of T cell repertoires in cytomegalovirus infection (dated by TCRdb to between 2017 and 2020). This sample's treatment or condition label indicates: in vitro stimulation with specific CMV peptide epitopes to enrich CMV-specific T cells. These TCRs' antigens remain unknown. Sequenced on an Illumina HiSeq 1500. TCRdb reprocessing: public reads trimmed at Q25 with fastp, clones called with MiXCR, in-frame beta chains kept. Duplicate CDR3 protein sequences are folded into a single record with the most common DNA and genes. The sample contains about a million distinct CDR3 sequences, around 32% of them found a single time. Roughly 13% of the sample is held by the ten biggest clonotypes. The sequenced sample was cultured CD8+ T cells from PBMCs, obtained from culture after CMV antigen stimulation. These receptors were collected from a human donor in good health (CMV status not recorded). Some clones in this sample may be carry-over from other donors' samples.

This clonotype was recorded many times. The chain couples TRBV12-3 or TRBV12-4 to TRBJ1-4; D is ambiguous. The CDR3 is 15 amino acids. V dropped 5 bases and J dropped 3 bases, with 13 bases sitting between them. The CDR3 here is CASSPPSFANEKLFF. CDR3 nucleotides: TGTGCCAGCAGTCCACCCAGCTTTGCTAATGAAAAACTGTTTTTT.

For the CDR3, the DNA is TGTGCCAGCAGCCATGGTCTGGGGAACACCATATATTTT. Translated: CASSHGLGNTIYF. The chain links TRBV14 to TRBJ1-3, with D unresolved. CDR3 size: 13 residues. Trimming left V 3 bases short and J 7 bases short, with 10 bases between. Germline assignment: CDR1 SGHDN and CDR2 FVKESK.

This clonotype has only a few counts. CDR3 residues: CASREGERQYF. The CDR3 nucleotides are TGTGCCAGCAGGGAAGGTGAACGGCAGTACTTC. The chain recombines TRBV6-6 with TRBJ2-7; D is unclear. The ends were cut back, 6 bases at V and 9 bases at J, with 12 bases in the middle. CDR3 length equals 11 residues. In germline, CDR1 is MNHNY, CDR2 SVGAGI (reference sequence).

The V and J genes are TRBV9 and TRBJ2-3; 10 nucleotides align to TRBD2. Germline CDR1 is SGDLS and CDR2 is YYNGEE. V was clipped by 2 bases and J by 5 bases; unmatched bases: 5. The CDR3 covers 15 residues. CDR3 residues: CASSVSGGQGDTQYF. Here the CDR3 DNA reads TGTGCCAGCAGCGTTAGCGGGGGGCAGGGAGATACGCAGTATTTT.

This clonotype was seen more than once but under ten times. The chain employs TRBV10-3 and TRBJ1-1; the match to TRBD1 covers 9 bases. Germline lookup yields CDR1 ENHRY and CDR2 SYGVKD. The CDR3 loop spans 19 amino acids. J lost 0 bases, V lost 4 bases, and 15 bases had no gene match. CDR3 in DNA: TGTGCCATCAGTGGGACAGGGGACGGGCCCAACTTAATGAACACTGAAGCTTTCTTT. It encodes CAISGTGDGPNLMNTEAFF.

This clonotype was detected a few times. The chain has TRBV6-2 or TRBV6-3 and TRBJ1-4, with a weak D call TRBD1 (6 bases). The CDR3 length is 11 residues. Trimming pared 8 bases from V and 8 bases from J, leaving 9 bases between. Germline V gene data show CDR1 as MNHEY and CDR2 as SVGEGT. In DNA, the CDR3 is TGTGCCAGCCGGACAGCCGAAAAACTGTTTTTT. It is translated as CASRTAEKLFF.

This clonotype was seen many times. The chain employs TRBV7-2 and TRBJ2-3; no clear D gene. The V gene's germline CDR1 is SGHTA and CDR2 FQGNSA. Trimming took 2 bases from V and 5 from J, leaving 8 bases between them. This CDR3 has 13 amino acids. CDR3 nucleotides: TGTGCCAGCAGCTTAATATCGCTAGATACGCAGTATTTT. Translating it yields CASSLISLDTQYF. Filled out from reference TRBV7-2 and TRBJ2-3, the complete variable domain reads GAGVSQSPSNKVTEKGKDVELRCDPISGHTALYWYRQSLGQGLEFLIYFQGNSAPDKSGLPSDRFSAERTGGSVSTLTIQRTQQEDSAVYLCASSLISLDTQYFGPGTRLTVL.

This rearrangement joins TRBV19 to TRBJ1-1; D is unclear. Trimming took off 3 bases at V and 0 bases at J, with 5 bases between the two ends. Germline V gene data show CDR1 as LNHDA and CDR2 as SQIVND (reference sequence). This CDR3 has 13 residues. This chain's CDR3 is CASSIAMNTEAFF. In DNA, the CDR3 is TGTGCCAGTAGTATCGCCATGAACACTGAAGCTTTCTTT.

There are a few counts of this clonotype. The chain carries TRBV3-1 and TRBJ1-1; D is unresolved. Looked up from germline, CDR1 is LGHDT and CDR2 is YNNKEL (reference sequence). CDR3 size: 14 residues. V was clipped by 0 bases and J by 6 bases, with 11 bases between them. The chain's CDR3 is CASSQDVGGAEAFF. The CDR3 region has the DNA TGTGCCAGCAGCCAAGATGTCGGCGGTGCTGAAGCTTTCTTT.

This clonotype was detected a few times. The chain's CDR3 is CASRRGLTQYF. In DNA, the CDR3 is TGTGCCAGCAGACGCGGTCTTACGCAGTATTTT. The chain links TRBV7-9 to TRBJ2-3; D call uncertain. CDR1 is SEHNR, CDR2 FQNEAQ, per germline (reference sequence). This CDR3 has 11 amino acids. Trimming left V 6 bases short and J 8 bases short, with 9 bases between.

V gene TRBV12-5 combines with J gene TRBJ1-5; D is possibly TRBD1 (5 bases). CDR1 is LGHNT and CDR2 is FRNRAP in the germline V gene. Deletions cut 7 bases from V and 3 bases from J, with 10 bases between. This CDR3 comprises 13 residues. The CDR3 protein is CASVDSLNQPQHF. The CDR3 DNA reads TGTGCTAGTGTTGACAGTCTCAATCAGCCCCAGCATTTT.

The CDR3 here is CASSLGPSDHGYTF. CDR3 coding DNA: TGCGCCAGCAGCTTGGGACCCTCGGACCATGGCTACACCTTC. The chain carries TRBV4-3 and TRBJ1-2; TRBD1 might be the D (5 bases). CDR3 size: 14 residues. Trimming took 5 bases from V and 6 from J, leaving 16 bases between them. Per germline, CDR1 LGHNA and CDR2 YSLEER.

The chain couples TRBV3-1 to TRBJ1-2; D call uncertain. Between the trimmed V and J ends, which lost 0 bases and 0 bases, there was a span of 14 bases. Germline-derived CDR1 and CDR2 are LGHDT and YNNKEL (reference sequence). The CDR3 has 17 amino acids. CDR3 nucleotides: TGTGCCAGCAGCCAAGAATTAGAGGCCAGCTCTAACTATGGCTACACCTTC. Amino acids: CASSQELEASSNYGYTF.

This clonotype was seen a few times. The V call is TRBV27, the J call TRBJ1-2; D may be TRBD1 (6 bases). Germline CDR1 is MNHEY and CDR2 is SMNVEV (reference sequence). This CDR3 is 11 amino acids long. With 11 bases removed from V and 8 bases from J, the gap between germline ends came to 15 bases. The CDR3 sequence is CASRGARGYTF. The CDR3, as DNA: TGTGCCTCAAGGGGGGCGCGAGGCTACACCTTC.

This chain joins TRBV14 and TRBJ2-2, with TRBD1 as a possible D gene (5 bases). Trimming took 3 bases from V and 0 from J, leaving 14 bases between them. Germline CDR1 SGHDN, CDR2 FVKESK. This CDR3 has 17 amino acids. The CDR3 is CASSHLGQGPNTGELFF. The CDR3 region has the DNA TGTGCCAGCAGCCACTTGGGGCAGGGTCCGAACACCGGGGAGCTGTTTTTT.

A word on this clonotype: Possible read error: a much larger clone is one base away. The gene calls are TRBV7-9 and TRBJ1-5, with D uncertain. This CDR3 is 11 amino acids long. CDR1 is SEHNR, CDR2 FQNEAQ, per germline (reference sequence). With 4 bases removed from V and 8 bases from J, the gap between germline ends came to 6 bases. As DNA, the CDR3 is TGTGCCAGCAGCTCCGGGAAGCCCCAGCATTTT. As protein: CASSSGKPQHF.

The CDR3 spells CASSVWGPGNTIYF. CDR3 in DNA: TGTGCCAGCAGTGTTTGGGGGCCTGGAAACACCATATATTTT. The V gene is TRBV6-1, the J gene TRBJ1-3; TRBD1 might be the D (6 bases). CDR1 MNHNS and CDR2 SASEGT come from the germline V gene. V gave up 4 bases and J gave up 2 bases, with 9 bases separating them. This CDR3 has 14 amino acids.

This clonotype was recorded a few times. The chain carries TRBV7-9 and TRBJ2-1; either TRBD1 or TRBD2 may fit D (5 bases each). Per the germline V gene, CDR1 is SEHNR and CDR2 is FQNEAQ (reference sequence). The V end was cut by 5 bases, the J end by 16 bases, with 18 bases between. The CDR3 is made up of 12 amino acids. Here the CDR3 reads CASSPRGAGIFF. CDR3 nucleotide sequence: TGTGCCAGCAGCCCGAGGGGAGCTGGGATATTCTTC.

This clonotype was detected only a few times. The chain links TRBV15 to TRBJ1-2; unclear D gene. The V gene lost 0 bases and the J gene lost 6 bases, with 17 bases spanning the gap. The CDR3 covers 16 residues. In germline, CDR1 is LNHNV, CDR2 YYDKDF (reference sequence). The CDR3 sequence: CATSRDSGTPINGYTF. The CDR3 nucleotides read TGTGCCACCAGCAGAGATTCTGGCACTCCCATCAATGGCTACACCTTC. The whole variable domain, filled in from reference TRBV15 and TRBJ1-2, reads DAMVIQNPRYQVTQFGKPVTLSCSQTLNHNVMYWYQQKSSQAPKLLFHYYDKDFNNEADTPDNFQSRRPNTSFCFLDIRSPGLGDTAMYLCATSRDSGTPINGYTFGSGTRLTVV.

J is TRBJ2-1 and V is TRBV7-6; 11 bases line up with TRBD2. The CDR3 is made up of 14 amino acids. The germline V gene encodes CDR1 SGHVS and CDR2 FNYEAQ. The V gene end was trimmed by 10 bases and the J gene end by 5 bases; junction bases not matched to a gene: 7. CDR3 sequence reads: CATNPSGGHNEQFF. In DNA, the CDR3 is TGTGCCACTAACCCTAGCGGGGGGCACAATGAGCAGTTCTTC.

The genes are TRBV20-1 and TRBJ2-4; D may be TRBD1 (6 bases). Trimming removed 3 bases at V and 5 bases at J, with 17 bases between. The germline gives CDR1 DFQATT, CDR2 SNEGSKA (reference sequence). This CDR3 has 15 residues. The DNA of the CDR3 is TGCAGTGCTAGTACGGGACACCCACGCGAAAACATTCAGTACTTC. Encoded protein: CSASTGHPRENIQYF.

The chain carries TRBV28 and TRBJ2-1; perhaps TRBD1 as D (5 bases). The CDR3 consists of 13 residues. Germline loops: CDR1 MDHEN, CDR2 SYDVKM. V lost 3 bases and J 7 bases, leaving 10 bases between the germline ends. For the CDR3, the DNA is TGTGCCAGCAGTTTTCCCCCAGGGAATGAGCAGTTCTTC. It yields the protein CASSFPPGNEQFF.

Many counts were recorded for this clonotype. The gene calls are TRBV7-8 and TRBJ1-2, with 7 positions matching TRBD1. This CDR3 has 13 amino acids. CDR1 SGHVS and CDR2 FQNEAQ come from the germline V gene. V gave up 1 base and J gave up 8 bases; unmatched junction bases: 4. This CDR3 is CASSLEGQMGYTF. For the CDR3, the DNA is TGTGCCAGCAGCTTAGAGGGACAGATGGGCTACACCTTC.

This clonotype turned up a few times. CDR3 sequence (DNA): TGTGCCAGCAGTTTTTTTGAAGGTTACGAGCAGTACTTC. Residues: CASSFFEGYEQYF. V and J are TRBV27 and TRBJ2-7, with D unresolved. V lost 3 bases and J 4 bases, leaving 10 bases between the germline ends. Germline loops: CDR1 MNHEY, CDR2 SMNVEV (reference sequence). The CDR3 is made up of 13 amino acids.

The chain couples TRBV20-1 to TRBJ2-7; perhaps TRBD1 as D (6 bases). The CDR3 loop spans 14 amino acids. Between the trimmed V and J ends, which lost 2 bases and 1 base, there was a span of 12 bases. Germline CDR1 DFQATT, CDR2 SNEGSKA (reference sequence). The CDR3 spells CSARNGGPSYEQYF. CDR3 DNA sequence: TGCAGTGCTAGAAATGGGGGCCCTTCCTACGAGCAGTACTTC.